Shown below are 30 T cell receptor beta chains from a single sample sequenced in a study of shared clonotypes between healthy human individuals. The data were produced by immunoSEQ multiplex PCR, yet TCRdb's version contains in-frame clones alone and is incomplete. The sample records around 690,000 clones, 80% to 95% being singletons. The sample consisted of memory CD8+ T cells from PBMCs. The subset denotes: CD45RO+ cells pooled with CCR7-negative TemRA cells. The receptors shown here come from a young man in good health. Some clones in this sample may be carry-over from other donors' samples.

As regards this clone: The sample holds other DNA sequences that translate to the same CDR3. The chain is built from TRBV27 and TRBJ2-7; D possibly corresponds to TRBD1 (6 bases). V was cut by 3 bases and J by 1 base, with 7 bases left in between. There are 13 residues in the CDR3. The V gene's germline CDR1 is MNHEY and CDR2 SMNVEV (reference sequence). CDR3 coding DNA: TGTGCCAGCAGTTTCGGACAGTCCTACGAGCAGTACTTC. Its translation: CASSFGQSYEQYF.

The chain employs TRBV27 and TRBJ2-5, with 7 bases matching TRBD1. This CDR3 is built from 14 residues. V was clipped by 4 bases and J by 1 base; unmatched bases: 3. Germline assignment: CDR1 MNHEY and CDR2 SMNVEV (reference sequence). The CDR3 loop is CASSSTGAQETQYF. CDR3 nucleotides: TGTGCCAGCAGTTCCACAGGGGCCCAAGAGACCCAGTACTTC.

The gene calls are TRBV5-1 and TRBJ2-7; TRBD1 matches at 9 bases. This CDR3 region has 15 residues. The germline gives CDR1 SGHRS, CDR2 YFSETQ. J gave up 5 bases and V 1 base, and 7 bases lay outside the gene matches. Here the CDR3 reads CASSLIGTGLHEQYF. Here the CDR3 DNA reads TGCGCCAGCAGCTTGATAGGGACAGGGCTCCACGAGCAGTACTTC.

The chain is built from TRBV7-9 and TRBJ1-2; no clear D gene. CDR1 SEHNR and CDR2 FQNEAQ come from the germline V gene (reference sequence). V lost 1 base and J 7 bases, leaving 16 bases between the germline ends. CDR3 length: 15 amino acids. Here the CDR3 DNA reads TGTGCCAGCAGCTTAGTGGTACAGAGCGCGTCTGGCTACACCTTC. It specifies CASSLVVQSASGYTF.

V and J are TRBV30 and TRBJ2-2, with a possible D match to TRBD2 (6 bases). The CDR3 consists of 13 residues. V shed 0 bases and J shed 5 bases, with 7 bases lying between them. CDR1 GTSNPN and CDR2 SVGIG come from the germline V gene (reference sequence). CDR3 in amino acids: CAWSVGTTGELFF. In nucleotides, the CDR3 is TGTGCCTGGAGTGTCGGGACTACCGGGGAGCTGTTTTTT.

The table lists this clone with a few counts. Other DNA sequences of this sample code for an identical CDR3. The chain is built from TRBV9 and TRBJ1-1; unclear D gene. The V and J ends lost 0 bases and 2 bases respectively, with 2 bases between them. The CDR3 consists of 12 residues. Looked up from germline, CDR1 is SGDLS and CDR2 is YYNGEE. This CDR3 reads CASSVANTEAFF. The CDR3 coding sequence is TGTGCCAGCAGCGTAGCTAACACTGAAGCTTTCTTT.

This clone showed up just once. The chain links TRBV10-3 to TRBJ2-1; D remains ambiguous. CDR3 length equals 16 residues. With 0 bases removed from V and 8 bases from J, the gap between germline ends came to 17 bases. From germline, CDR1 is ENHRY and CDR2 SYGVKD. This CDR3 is CAISESERRPSDEQFF. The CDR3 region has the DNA TGTGCCATCAGTGAGTCGGAGAGACGCCCAAGCGATGAGCAGTTCTTC.

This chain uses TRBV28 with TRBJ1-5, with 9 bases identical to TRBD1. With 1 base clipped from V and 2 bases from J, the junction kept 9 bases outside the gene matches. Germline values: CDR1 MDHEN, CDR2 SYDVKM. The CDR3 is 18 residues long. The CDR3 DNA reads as TGTGCCAGCAGTTTATACCGGGACAGGGTATGGCGCAATCAGCCCCAGCATTTT. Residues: CASSLYRDRVWRNQPQHF.

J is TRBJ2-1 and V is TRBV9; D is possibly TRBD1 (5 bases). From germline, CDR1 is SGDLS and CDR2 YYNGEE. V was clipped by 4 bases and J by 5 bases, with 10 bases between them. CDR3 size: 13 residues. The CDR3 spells CASSRGDNNEQFF. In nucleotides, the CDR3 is TGTGCCAGCAGCAGGGGCGATAACAATGAGCAGTTCTTC.

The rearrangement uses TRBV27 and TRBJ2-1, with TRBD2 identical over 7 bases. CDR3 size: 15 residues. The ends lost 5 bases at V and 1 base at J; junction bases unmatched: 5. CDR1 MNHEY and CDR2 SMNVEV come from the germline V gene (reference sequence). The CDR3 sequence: CASSPGLGSYNEQFF. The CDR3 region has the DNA TGTGCCAGCAGTCCAGGACTAGGTTCCTACAATGAGCAGTTCTTC.

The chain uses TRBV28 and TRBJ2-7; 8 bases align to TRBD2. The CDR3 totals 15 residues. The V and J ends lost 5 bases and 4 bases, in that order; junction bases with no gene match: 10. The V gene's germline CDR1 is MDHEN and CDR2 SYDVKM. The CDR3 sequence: CASSLERESNYEQYF. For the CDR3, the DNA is TGTGCCAGCAGTCTTGAGCGGGAGTCAAATTACGAGCAGTACTTC.

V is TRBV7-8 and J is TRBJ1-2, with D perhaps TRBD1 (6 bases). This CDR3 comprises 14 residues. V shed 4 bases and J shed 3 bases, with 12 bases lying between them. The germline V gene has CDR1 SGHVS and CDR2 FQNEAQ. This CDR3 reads CASSSDSPDYGYTF. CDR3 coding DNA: TGTGCCAGCAGCTCGGACAGCCCAGACTATGGCTACACCTTC.

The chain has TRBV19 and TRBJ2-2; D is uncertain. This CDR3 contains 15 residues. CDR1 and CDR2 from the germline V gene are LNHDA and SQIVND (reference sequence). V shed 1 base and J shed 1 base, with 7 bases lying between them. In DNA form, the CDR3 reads TGTGCCAGTAGTATAGGAGCAGGGAACACCGGGGAGCTGTTTTTT. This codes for CASSIGAGNTGELFF. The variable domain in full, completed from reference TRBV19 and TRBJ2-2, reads DGGITQSPKYLFRKEGQNVTLSCEQNLNHDAMYWYRQDPGQGLRLIYYSQIVNDFQKGDIAEGYSVSREKKESFPLTVTSAQKNPTAFYLCASSIGAGNTGELFFGEGSRLTVL.

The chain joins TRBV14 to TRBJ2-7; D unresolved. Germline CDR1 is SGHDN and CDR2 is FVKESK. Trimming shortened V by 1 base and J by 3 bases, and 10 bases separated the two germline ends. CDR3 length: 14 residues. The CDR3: CASSQGMGYYEQYF. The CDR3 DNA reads TGTGCCAGCAGCCAAGGTATGGGGTACTACGAGCAGTACTTC.

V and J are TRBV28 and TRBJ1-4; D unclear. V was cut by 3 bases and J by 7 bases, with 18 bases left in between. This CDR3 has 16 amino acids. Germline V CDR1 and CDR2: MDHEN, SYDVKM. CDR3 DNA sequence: TGTGCCAGCAGTTTCATGGCCCCCCCAGAACGTGAAAAACTGTTTTTT. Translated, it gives CASSFMAPPEREKLFF.

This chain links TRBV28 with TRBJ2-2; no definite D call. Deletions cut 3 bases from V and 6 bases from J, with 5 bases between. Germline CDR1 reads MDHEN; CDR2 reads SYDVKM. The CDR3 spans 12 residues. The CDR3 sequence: CASSFSPGELFF. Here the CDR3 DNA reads TGTGCCAGCAGTTTTTCCCCCGGGGAGCTGTTTTTT.

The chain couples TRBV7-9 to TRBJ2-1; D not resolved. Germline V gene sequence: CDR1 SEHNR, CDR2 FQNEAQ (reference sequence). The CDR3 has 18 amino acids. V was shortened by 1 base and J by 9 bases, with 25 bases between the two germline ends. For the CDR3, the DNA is TGTGCCAGCAGCTTAGGCCCCCGAGCCCGCCATCCTATGGGTGAGCAGTTCTTC. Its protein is CASSLGPRARHPMGEQFF.

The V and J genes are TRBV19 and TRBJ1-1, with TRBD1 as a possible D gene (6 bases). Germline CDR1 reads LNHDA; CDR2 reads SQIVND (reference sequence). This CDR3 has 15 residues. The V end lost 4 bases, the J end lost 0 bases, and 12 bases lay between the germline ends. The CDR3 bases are TGTGCCAGTAGTAAACCGGGACACCTGAACACTGAAGCTTTCTTT. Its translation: CASSKPGHLNTEAFF.

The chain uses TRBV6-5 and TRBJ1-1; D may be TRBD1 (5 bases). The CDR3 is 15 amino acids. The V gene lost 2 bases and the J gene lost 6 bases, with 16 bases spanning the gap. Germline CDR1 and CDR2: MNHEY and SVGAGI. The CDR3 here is CASSYRLGVIAEAFF. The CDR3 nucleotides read TGTGCCAGCAGTTACCGGCTAGGGGTCATCGCTGAAGCTTTCTTT.

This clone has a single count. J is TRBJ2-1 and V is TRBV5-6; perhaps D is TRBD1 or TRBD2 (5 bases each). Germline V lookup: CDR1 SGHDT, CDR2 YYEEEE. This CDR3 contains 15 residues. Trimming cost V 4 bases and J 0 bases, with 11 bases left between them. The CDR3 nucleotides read TGTGCCAGCAGCGAGGGGTTCAGCTCCTACAATGAGCAGTTCTTC. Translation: CASSEGFSSYNEQFF.

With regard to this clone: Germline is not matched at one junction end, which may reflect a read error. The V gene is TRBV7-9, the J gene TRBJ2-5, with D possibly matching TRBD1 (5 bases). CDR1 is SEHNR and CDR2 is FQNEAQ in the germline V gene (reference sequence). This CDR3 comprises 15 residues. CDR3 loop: CASSQGRAVRETQYF. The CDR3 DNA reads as TGCGCCAGCAGCCAAGGCAGGGCGGTGAGAGAGACCCAGTACTTC.

CDR3 bases: TGTGCCAGCAGTTACGACAGGGGGCGTCAGCCCCAGCATTTT. This codes for CASSYDRGRQPQHF. The chain carries TRBV6-5 and TRBJ1-5, with 10 bases matching TRBD1. The ends lost 2 bases at V and 6 bases at J; junction bases unmatched: 1. The CDR3 totals 14 residues. Per germline, CDR1 MNHEY and CDR2 SVGAGI.

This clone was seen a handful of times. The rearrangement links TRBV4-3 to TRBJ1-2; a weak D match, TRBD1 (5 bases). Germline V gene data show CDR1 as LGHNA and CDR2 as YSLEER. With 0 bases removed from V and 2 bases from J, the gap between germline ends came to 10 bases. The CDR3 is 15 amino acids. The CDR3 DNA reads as TGCGCCAGCAGCCAAGAGTTGCAGGGAAACTATGGCTACACCTTC. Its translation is CASSQELQGNYGYTF.

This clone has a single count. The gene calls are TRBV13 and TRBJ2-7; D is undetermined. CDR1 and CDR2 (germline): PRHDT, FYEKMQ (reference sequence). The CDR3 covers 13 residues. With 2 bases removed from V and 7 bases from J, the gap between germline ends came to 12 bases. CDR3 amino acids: CASSLRPEREQYF. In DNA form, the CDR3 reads TGTGCCAGCAGCTTAAGGCCGGAGAGGGAGCAGTACTTC.

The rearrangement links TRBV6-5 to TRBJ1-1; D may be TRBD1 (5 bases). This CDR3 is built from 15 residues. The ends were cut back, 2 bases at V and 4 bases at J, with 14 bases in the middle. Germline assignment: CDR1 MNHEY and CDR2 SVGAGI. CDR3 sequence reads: CASSYRAGLGTEAFF. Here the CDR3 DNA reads TGTGCCAGCAGTTACCGGGCAGGGTTGGGCACTGAAGCTTTCTTT.

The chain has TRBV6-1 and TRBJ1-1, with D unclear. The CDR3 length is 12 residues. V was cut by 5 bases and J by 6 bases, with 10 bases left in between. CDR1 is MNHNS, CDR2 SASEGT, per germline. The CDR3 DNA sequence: TGTGCCAGCAGTTTTAGAGGCTCTGAAGCTTTCTTT. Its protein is CASSFRGSEAFF.

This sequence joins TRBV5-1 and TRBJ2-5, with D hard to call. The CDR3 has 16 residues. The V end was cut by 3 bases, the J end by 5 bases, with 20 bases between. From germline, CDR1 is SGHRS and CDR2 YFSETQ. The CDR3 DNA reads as TGCGCCAGCAGCTCGGCTCCTCCCCTTCTACTGGAGACCCAGTACTTC. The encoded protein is CASSSAPPLLLETQYF.

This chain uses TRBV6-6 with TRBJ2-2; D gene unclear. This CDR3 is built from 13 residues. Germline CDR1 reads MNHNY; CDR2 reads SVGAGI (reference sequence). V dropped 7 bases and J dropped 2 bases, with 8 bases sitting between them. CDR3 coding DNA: TGTGCCAGCAAAGGATCCAACACCGGGGAGCTGTTTTTT. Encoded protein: CASKGSNTGELFF.

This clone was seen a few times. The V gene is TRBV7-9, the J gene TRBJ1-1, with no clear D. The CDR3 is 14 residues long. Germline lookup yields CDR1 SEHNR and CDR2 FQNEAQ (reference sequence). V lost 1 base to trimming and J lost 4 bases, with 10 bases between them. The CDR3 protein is CASSLVLDGTEAFF. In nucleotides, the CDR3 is TGTGCCAGCAGCTTAGTATTAGATGGCACTGAAGCTTTCTTT.

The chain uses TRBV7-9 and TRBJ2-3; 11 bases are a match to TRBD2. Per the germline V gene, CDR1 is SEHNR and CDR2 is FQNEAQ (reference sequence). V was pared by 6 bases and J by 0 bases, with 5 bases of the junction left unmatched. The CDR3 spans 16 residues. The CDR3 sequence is CASSKTSGSSTDTQYF. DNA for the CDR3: TGTGCCAGCAGTAAAACTAGCGGGAGTAGCACAGATACGCAGTATTTT.